This is a list of T cell receptor beta chains from one sample in a study of cytomegalovirus exposure and HLA in healthy donors. TCRdb's table, derived via immunoSEQ multiplex PCR, lists solely in-frame clones and lacks some. The table lists a few hundred thousand clones, about 90% of them singletons, with 2% to 3% in the top ten. The material sequenced was PBMCs. The receptors stem from a woman aged 18-35 years in good health and CMV-seronegative. CDR3s leave out the opening cysteine and the closing phenylalanine or tryptophan. The order of the fields is CDR3 length, V gene, J gene, CDR3 protein.

CDR3 length: 14; V gene: TRBV6-1; J gene: TRBJ1-4; CDR3 protein: ASSDYRDPRNEKLF
CDR3 length: 13; V gene: TRBV4-1; J gene: TRBJ2-7; CDR3 protein: ASSLRLSSSYEQY
CDR3 length: 14; V gene: TRBV18; J gene: TRBJ2-7; CDR3 protein: ASSPPVSLGSYEQY
CDR3 length: 11; V gene: TRBV6-1; J gene: TRBJ2-1; CDR3 protein: ASSAPISGEQF
CDR3 length: 12; V gene: TRBV18; J gene: TRBJ2-1; CDR3 protein: ASSPPDNDNEQF
CDR3 length: 10; V gene: TRBV18; J gene: TRBJ1-5; CDR3 protein: ASAGGNQPQH
CDR3 length: 9; V gene: TRBV5-8; J gene: TRBJ2-7; CDR3 protein: ASSTSYEQY
CDR3 length: 12; V gene: TRBV7-3; J gene: TRBJ2-3; CDR3 protein: ASSSKGGTDTQY
CDR3 length: 12; V gene: TRBV9; J gene: TRBJ2-7; CDR3 protein: ASSVYGRSYEQY
CDR3 length: 12; V gene: TRBV6-5; J gene: TRBJ1-2; CDR3 protein: ASRIGTGEDGYT
CDR3 length: 16; V gene: TRBV7-6; J gene: TRBJ2-5; CDR3 protein: ASSLFLAGGMYQETQY
CDR3 length: 14; V gene: TRBV4-1; J gene: TRBJ2-5; CDR3 protein: ASSLRSGAGQETQY
CDR3 length: 12; V gene: TRBV27; J gene: TRBJ2-7; CDR3 protein: ASRGTGGFFKQY
CDR3 length: 13; V gene: TRBV7-3; J gene: TRBJ2-2; CDR3 protein: ASSPRGPGTGELF
CDR3 length: 13; V gene: TRBV6-5; J gene: TRBJ1-1; CDR3 protein: ASSRLGGANTEAF
CDR3 length: 15; V gene: TRBV5-1; J gene: TRBJ1-2; CDR3 protein: ASSLGPDRVSDYGYT
CDR3 length: 11; V gene: TRBV9; J gene: TRBJ2-3; CDR3 protein: ASSVASTDTQY
CDR3 length: 10; V gene: TRBV6-5; J gene: TRBJ2-2; CDR3 protein: ASNPGTGELF
CDR3 length: 9; V gene: TRBV19; J gene: TRBJ1-2; CDR3 protein: ASSMSDGYT
CDR3 length: 14; V gene: TRBV15; J gene: TRBJ1-3; CDR3 protein: ATSREQVLSGNTIY
CDR3 length: 12; V gene: TRBV5-1; J gene: TRBJ2-3; CDR3 protein: ASSFWGVGDTQY
CDR3 length: 12; V gene: TRBV19; J gene: TRBJ2-7; CDR3 protein: ASSIQRGPYEQY
CDR3 length: 12; V gene: TRBV6-1; J gene: TRBJ1-5; CDR3 protein: ASTRGQGLMTQH